These T cell receptor beta chains were read from a single sample in a study of radiation and T cells in renal cell carcinoma. Sequencing used immunoSEQ multiplex PCR; TCRdb keeps in-frame clones, though not all of them. This sample has under 200,000 clones, with about 88% found just once. The specimen comprised blood, sampled from a patient whose treatment included radiotherapy and nephrectomy. The receptors originated from a woman between 50 and 59 years old with renal cell carcinoma. Each CDR3 is given with its conserved first and last residue. The D gene is left open where the match is weak. Clone size is given for some rows only: seen once, a few or many times, or a class if the clone is expanded.

V gene: TRBV19
J gene: TRBJ1-4
clone size: .
D gene: TRBD1
CDR3 DNA: TGTGCCAGTAGTATTCTGGCAGGGGGCAGTGAAAAACTGTTTTTT
CDR3 protein: CASSILAGGSEKLFF

V gene: TRBV6-5
J gene: TRBJ1-5
clone size: .
D gene: .
CDR3 DNA: TGTGCCAGCAGTTTTACCTGGACGGGGAGCAATCAGCCCCAGCATTTT
CDR3 protein: CASSFTWTGSNQPQHF

V gene: TRBV4-1
J gene: TRBJ2-7
clone size: once
D gene: TRBD2
CDR3 DNA: TGCGCCAGCAGCCTAACGACTAGCGGGAATTTCGAGCAGTACTTC
CDR3 protein: CASSLTTSGNFEQYF

V gene: TRBV7-6
J gene: TRBJ2-5
clone size: .
D gene: TRBD2
CDR3 DNA: TGTGCCAGCAGCTTACCGGCGGGGGGGCCTGGTGAGACCCAGTACTTC
CDR3 protein: CASSLPAGGPGETQYF

V gene: TRBV6-1
J gene: TRBJ1-4
clone size: .
D gene: .
CDR3 DNA: TGTGCCAGCAGTGACGCTTACTCGGGGTCTCATGAAAAACTGTTTTTT
CDR3 protein: CASSDAYSGSHEKLFF

V gene: TRBV9
J gene: TRBJ1-2
clone size: .
D gene: .
CDR3 DNA: TGTGCCAGCAGCCGATTCCCCGGGGATGGCTACACCTTC
CDR3 protein: CASSRFPGDGYTF

V gene: TRBV6-1
J gene: TRBJ1-5
clone size: .
D gene: .
CDR3 DNA: TGTGCCAGCAGTGACCCCCGTAGCAATCAGCCCCAGCATTTT
CDR3 protein: CASSDPRSNQPQHF

V gene: TRBV7-9
J gene: TRBJ2-2
clone size: .
D gene: .
CDR3 DNA: TGTGCCAGCAGCCCCGGGACCCCTCAAAGGACCGGGGAGCTGTTTTTT
CDR3 protein: CASSPGTPQRTGELFF

V gene: TRBV7-2
J gene: TRBJ2-4
clone size: .
D gene: .
CDR3 DNA: TGTGCCAGCAGCTTAGGACGTTTAGCCAAAAACATTCAGTACTTC
CDR3 protein: CASSLGRLAKNIQYF

V gene: TRBV7-6
J gene: TRBJ1-4
clone size: .
D gene: .
CDR3 DNA: TGTGCCAGCAGCCATCGGAAATCGGGGACACCAATAAAACTGTTTTTT
CDR3 protein: CASSHRKSGTPIKLFF

V gene: TRBV29-1
J gene: TRBJ1-1
clone size: .
D gene: .
CDR3 DNA: TGCAGCGTTGAAGCTAGTACAGCTAACACTGAAGCTTTCTTT
CDR3 protein: CSVEASTANTEAFF

V gene: TRBV19
J gene: TRBJ1-4
clone size: .
D gene: .
CDR3 DNA: TGTGCCAGTAGTCCGGGACTGAGTAATGAAAAACTGTTTTTT
CDR3 protein: CASSPGLSNEKLFF

V gene: TRBV12-1
J gene: TRBJ1-4
clone size: .
D gene: .
CDR3 DNA: TGTGCCAGCAGCTTTCTCGAGGCTCCAACTAATGAAAAACTGTTTTTT
CDR3 protein: CASSFLEAPTNEKLFF

V gene: TRBV2
J gene: TRBJ1-1
clone size: .
D gene: .
CDR3 DNA: TGTGCCAGCAGTGAATTCGGTTATCAGAACACTGAAGCTTTCTTT
CDR3 protein: CASSEFGYQNTEAFF

V gene: TRBV21-1
J gene: TRBJ2-7
clone size: .
D gene: .
CDR3 DNA: TGTGCCAGCAGCAAAGGAGGGGACCACGAGCAGTACTTC
CDR3 protein: CASSKGGDHEQYF

V gene: TRBV4-3
J gene: TRBJ1-1
clone size: .
D gene: TRBD1
CDR3 DNA: TGCGCCAGCAGCCAACAGGCAGGGGGCGCGGCTGAAGCTTTCTTT
CDR3 protein: CASSQQAGGAAEAFF

V gene: TRBV7-2
J gene: TRBJ2-3
clone size: .
D gene: TRBD2
CDR3 DNA: TGTGCCAGCAGCTTTACCGGGCGGGGGAGTGCCACAGATACGCAGTATTTT
CDR3 protein: CASSFTGRGSATDTQYF

V gene: TRBV5-8
J gene: TRBJ1-3
clone size: .
D gene: .
CDR3 DNA: TGTGCCAGCATCCATCGCTTAGGTCTGTACTCTGGAAACACCATATATTTT
CDR3 protein: CASIHRLGLYSGNTIYF

V gene: TRBV4-2
J gene: TRBJ2-3
clone size: .
D gene: .
CDR3 DNA: TGTGCCAGCAGCCAACCTCTTCAGTCAGATACGCAGTATTTT
CDR3 protein: CASSQPLQSDTQYF

V gene: TRBV7-6
J gene: TRBJ2-3
clone size: .
D gene: .
CDR3 DNA: TGTGCCAGCAGCTTAGGAGTGGTCTTTTCAGATACGCAGTATTTT
CDR3 protein: CASSLGVVFSDTQYF

V gene: TRBV19
J gene: TRBJ2-5
clone size: .
D gene: .
CDR3 DNA: TGTGCCAGTAGTGTAGCCTCCTACCAAGAGACCCAGTACTTC
CDR3 protein: CASSVASYQETQYF

V gene: TRBV25-1
J gene: TRBJ2-3
clone size: .
D gene: TRBD1
CDR3 DNA: TGTGCCAGCGCAGGGGGTCGCACAGATACGCAGTATTTT
CDR3 protein: CASAGGRTDTQYF

V gene: TRBV5-8
J gene: TRBJ1-6
clone size: .
D gene: .
CDR3 DNA: TGTGCCAGCAGCTTGGGACACGGCTGGGGGGTCTATAATTCACCCCTCCACTTT
CDR3 protein: CASSLGHGWGVYNSPLHF

V gene: TRBV21-1
J gene: TRBJ2-3
clone size: few
D gene: .
CDR3 DNA: TGTGCCAGCAGCAAAGCGAGGGCCCCGCTTAACACAGATACGCAGTATTTT
CDR3 protein: CASSKARAPLNTDTQYF

V gene: TRBV7-9
J gene: TRBJ2-5
clone size: .
D gene: TRBD2
CDR3 DNA: TGTGCCAGCAGCTTAGCATCCCTAGCGGGGGGTCTCCAAGAGACCCAGTACTTC
CDR3 protein: CASSLASLAGGLQETQYF

V gene: TRBV9
J gene: TRBJ2-1
clone size: .
D gene: .
CDR3 DNA: TGTGCCAGCAGCGCCTTAACGGGGGCGGGTAATGAGCAGTTCTTC
CDR3 protein: CASSALTGAGNEQFF

V gene: TRBV7-2
J gene: TRBJ2-1
clone size: .
D gene: TRBD1
CDR3 DNA: TGTGCCAGCAGCTTAGAAAGGGGGCAGTTCAATGAGCAGTTCTTC
CDR3 protein: CASSLERGQFNEQFF

V gene: TRBV9
J gene: TRBJ2-5
clone size: .
D gene: TRBD1
CDR3 DNA: TGTGCCAGCAGCGTGGGACAGGGGGATCTAGAGACCCAGTACTTC
CDR3 protein: CASSVGQGDLETQYF

V gene: TRBV5-6
J gene: TRBJ2-7
clone size: .
D gene: .
CDR3 DNA: TGTGCCAGCAGCTATGACAGCTACGAGCAGTACTTC
CDR3 protein: CASSYDSYEQYF

V gene: TRBV5-1
J gene: TRBJ2-5
clone size: .
D gene: TRBD2
CDR3 DNA: TGCGCCAGCAGCTTGAACCTAGCGGGCCAAGAGACCCAGTACTTC
CDR3 protein: CASSLNLAGQETQYF

V gene: TRBV5-8
J gene: TRBJ1-4
clone size: .
D gene: TRBD1
CDR3 DNA: TGTGCCAGCAGCTCCCGACAGGGGGCTAATGAAAAACTGTTTTTT
CDR3 protein: CASSSRQGANEKLFF